The rows below give T cell receptor beta chains drawn from one sample of a study of naive and memory T cell subsets. TCRdb ran MiXCR on the UMI-ligation and nested PCR reads and lists one entry per CDR3 protein. The repertoire includes approximately 80,000 distinct CDR3 sequences, approximately 9.2% of them detected once, and over 0.95% sits in the top ten. The source material was naive CD8+ T cells from blood. Every receptor here comes from a human donor in good health. The conserved cysteine and the conserved F or W are not part of the CDR3 here.

TRBV27 ASSKSGTSVYEQY
TRBV15 ATSSSSTDTQY
TRBV10-2 ASGGLAGGGEKTQY
TRBV29-1 SVADWDSSTEAF
TRBV12-3/TRBV12-4 ASNPGNTEAF
TRBV6-2/TRBV6-3 ASSYRGLVGEQY
TRBV12-3/TRBV12-4 ASSFAVGGADTEAF
TRBV21-1 ASSRLRDTQY
TRBV7-2 ASSLGNSVQY
TRBV27 ASSPGTFYEQY
TRBV27 ASSLGRISYEQY
TRBV29-1 SVGGLAGSDPYEQY
TRBV9 ASSRDRDGRGYGYT
TRBV5-1 ASSTTSGSYEQY
TRBV20-1 SAREGAGEQY
TRBV28 ASSLQGRAEQY
TRBV20-1 SARDPLAESTDTQY
TRBV20-1 SARLSGRTDEQF
TRBV27 ASSLEGLAGGKETQY
TRBV6-1 ASSEIAGLATEAF
TRBV29-1 SVIGQGGPTGELF
TRBV6-1 ASSEVPTASYEQY
TRBV12-3/TRBV12-4 ASSFGTGVSYNSPLH
TRBV6-5 ASSYLKAWYGELF
TRBV9 ASSVGAVGGKTEAF
TRBV28 ASSYDRDEFT
TRBV20-1 SAPSSGTSIYEQF
TRBV28 ASSLSAISRTDTQY
TRBV13 ASSLGLQGNEQF
TRBV29-1 SVVNPSDNYEQY
TRBV12-3/TRBV12-4 ASSPTGTEAF
TRBV16 ASSHSVIAGGQAHNEQF
TRBV25-1 ASTGRGTTRTQY
TRBV18 ASSPKWTGRDNSPLH
TRBV7-9 ASSPSEDTQY
TRBV30 AWSPAATGGDEQY
TRBV4-1 ASSQDTGGAETQY
TRBV12-3/TRBV12-4 ASRSGRRETGELF
TRBV24-1 ATSDVGSTDTQY
TRBV6-1 ASSEDGDLYEQY
TRBV27 ASTPRTGLDQPQH
TRBV27 ASARQQIGSPLH
TRBV29-1 SVETRRDRSIYGYT
TRBV5-1 ASSSRLAGGHYNEQF
TRBV3-1 ASSQDWEGTDTQY
TRBV29-1 SVSDRGSTDTQY
TRBV20-1 SARDGTTSGSTYEQY
TRBV27 ASSDRPGTQY
TRBV9 ASSAGQGGIQY
TRBV25-1 ASSGEQGWFNYGYT
TRBV29-1 SVERWGPDEAF
TRBV4-1 ASSPRQVNTGELF
TRBV5-6 ASSLAVGPQH
TRBV20-1 SARSQQETQY